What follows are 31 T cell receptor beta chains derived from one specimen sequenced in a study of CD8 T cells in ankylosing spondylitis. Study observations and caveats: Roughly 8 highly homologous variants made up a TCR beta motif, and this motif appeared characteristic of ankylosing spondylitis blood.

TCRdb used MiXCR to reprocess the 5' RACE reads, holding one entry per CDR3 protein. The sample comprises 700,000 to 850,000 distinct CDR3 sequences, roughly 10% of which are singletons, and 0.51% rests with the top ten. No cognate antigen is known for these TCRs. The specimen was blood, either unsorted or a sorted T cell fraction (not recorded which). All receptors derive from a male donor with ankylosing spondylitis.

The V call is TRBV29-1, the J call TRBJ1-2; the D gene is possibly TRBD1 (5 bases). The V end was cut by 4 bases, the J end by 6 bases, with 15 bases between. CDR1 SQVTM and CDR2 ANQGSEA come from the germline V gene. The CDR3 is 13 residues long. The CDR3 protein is CSVGGRTRDGYTF. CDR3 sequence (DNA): TGCAGCGTTGGGGGTAGGACCAGGGATGGCTACACCTTC.

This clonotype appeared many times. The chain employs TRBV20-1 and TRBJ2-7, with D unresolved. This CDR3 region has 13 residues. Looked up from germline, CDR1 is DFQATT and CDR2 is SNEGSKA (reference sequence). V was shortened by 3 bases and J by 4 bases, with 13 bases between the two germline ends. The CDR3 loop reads CSASSSVGYEQYF. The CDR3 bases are TGCAGTGCTAGTTCGTCGGTCGGGTACGAGCAGTACTTC.

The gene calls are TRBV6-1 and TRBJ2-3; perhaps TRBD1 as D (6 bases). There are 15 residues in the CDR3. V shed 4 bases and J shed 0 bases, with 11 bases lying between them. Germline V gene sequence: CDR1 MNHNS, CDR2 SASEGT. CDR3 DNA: TGTGCCAGCAGTGGAACAGGGCATAGCACAGATACGCAGTATTTT. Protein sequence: CASSGTGHSTDTQYF.

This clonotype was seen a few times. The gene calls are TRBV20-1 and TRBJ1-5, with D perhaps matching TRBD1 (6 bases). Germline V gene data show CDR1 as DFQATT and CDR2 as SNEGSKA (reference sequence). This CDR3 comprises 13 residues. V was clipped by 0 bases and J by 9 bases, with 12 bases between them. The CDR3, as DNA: TGCAGTGCTAGAGATCAGGGGCGACGGCCCCAGCATTTT. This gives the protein CSARDQGRRPQHF.

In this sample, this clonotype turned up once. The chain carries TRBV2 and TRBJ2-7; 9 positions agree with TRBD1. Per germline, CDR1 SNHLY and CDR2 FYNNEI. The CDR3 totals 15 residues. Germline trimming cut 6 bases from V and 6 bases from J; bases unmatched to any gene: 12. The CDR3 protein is CASRQTGTGFPEQYF. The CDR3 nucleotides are TGTGCCAGCAGACAAACCGGGACAGGGTTCCCCGAGCAGTACTTC.

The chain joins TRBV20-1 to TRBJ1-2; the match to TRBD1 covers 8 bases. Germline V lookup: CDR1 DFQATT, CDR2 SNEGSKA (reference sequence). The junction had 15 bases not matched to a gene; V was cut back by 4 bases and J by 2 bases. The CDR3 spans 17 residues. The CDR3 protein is CSAIRQPGQGGNYGYTF. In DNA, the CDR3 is TGCAGTGCTATCCGCCAGCCTGGACAGGGAGGGAACTATGGCTACACCTTC.

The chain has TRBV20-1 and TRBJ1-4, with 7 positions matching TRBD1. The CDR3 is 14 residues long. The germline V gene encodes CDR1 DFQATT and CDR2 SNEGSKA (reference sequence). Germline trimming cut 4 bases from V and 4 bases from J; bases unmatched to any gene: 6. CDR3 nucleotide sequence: TGCAGTGCTAAACGCGACAGGGATAATGAAAAACTGTTTTTT. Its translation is CSAKRDRDNEKLFF.

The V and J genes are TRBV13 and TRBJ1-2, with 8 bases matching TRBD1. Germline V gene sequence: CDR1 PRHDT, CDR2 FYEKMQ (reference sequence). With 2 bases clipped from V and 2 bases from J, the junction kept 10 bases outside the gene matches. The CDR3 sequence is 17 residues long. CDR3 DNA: TGTGCCAGCAGCTTAAAGACAGGGGACTTCTTCAACTATGGCTACACCTTC. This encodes CASSLKTGDFFNYGYTF.

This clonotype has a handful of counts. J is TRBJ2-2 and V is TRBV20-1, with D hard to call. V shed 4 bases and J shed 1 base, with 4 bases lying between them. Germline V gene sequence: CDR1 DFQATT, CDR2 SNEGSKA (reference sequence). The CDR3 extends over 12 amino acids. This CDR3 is CSATVNTGELFF. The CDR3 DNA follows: TGCAGTGCTACGGTGAACACCGGGGAGCTGTTTTTT.

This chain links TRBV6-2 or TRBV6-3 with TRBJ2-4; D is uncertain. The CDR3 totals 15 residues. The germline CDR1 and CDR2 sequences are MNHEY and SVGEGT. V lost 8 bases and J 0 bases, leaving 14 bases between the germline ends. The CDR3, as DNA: TGTGCCAGCCGGCCGCGAGTGTCAGCCAAAAACATTCAGTACTTC. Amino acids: CASRPRVSAKNIQYF.

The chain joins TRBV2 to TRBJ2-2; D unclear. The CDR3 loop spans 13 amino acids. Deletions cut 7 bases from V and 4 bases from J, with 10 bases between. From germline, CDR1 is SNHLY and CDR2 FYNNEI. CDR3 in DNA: TGTGCCAGCATCCGAGAACCCACCGGGGAGCTGTTTTTT. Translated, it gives CASIREPTGELFF.

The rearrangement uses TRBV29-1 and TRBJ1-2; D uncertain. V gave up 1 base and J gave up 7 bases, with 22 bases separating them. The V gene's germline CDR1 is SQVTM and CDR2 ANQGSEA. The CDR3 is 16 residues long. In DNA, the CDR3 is TGCAGCGTTGAAGCTTCTTCCGGATCTGGGGTCGGTGGCTACACCTTC. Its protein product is CSVEASSGSGVGGYTF. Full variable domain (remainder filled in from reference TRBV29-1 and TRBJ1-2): SAVISQKPSRDICQRGTSLTIQCQVDSQVTMMFWYRQQPGQSLTLIATANQGSEATYESGFVIDKFPISRPNLTFSTLTVSNMSPEDSSIYLCSVEASSGSGVGGYTFGSGTRLTVV.

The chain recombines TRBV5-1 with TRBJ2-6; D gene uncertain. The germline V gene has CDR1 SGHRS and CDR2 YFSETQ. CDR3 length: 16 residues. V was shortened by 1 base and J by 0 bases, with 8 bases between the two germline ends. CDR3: CASSLFLSSGANVLTF. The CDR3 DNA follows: TGCGCCAGCAGCTTGTTTCTGAGCTCTGGGGCCAACGTCCTGACTTTC.

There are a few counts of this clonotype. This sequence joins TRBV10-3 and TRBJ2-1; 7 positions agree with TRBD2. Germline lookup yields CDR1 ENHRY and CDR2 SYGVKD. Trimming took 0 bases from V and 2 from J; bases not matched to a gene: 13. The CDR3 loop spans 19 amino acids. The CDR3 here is CAISESRGGGSATYNEQFF. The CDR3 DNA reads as TGTGCCATCAGTGAGTCTCGAGGTGGCGGGAGCGCGACCTACAATGAGCAGTTCTTC.

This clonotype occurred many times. CDR3 nucleotides: TGTGCCATCAGGGGAGGGCTCTCAGCCTCCTACGAGCAGTACTTC. It encodes CAIRGGLSASYEQYF. V usage is TRBV10-3 and J usage is TRBJ2-7, with 7 bases lining up with TRBD2. V was pared by 6 bases and J by 0 bases, with 8 bases of the junction left unmatched. Germline V lookup: CDR1 ENHRY, CDR2 SYGVKD. This CDR3 is built from 15 residues.

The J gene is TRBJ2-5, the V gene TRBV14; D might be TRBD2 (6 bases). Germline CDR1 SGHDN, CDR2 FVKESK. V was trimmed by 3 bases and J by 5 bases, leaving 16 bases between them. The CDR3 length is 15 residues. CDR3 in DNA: TGTGCCAGCAGCCAGCTAATTGGAGGGAGTGAGACCCAGTACTTC. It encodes CASSQLIGGSETQYF.

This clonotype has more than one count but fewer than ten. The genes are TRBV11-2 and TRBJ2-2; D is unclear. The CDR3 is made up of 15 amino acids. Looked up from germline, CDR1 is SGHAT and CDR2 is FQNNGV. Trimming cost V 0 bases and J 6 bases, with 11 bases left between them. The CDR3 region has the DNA TGTGCCAGCAGCTTAGACAGGTCCAGAGCCGGGGAGCTGTTTTTT. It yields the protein CASSLDRSRAGELFF.

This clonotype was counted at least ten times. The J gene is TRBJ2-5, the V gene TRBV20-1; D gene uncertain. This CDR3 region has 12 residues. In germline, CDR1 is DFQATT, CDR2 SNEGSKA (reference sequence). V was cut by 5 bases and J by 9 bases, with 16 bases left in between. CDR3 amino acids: CSAPGSWAAQYF. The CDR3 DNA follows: TGCAGTGCTCCGGGTTCGTGGGCGGCCCAGTACTTC.

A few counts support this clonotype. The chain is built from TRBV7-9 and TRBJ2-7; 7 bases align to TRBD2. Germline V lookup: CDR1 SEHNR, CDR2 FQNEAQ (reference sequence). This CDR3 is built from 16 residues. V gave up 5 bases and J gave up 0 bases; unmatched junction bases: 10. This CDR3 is CASSPAGLAASYEQYF. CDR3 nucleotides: TGTGCCAGCAGCCCAGCGGGGCTAGCGGCCTCCTACGAGCAGTACTTC.

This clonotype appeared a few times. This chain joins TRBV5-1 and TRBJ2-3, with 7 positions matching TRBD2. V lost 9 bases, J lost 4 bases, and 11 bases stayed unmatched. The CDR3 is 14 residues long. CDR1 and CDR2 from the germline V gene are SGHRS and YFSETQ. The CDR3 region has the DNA TGCGCCACCACAGAGGGCGGGAGCGCAGATACGCAGTATTTT. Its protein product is CATTEGGSADTQYF.

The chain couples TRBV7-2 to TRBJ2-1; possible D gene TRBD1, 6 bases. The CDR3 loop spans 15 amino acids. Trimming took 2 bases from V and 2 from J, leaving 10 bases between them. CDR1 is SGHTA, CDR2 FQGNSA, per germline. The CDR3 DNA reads TGTGCCAGCAGCTTATATCAGGGGACCTACAATGAGCAGTTCTTC. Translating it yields CASSLYQGTYNEQFF.

The CDR3 DNA reads TGTGCCAGCAGCCACAGAGACAACTATGGCTACACCTTC. Protein sequence: CASSHRDNYGYTF. V and J are TRBV3-1 and TRBJ1-2; D call uncertain. The V end lost 3 bases, the J end lost 2 bases, and 7 bases lay between the germline ends. Germline loops: CDR1 LGHDT, CDR2 YNNKEL (reference sequence). This CDR3 has 13 amino acids.

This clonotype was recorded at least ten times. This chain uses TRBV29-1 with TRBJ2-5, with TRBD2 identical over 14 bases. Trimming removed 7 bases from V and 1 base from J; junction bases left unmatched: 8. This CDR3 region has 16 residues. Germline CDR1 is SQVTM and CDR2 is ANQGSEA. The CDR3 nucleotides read TGCAGCGGGGGACTAGCGGGAGTGTGGGGCCAAGAGACCCAGTACTTC. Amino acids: CSGGLAGVWGQETQYF. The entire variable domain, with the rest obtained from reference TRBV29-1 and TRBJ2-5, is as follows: SAVISQKPSRDICQRGTSLTIQCQVDSQVTMMFWYRQQPGQSLTLIATANQGSEATYESGFVIDKFPISRPNLTFSTLTVSNMSPEDSSIYLCSGGLAGVWGQETQYFGPGTRLLVL.

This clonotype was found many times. The CDR3 loop reads CSVRPSRLYNEQFF. The DNA for the CDR3 is TGCAGCGTTCGACCTTCGCGCCTGTACAATGAGCAGTTCTTC. The J gene is TRBJ2-1, the V gene TRBV29-1; D remains ambiguous. V dropped 5 bases and J dropped 4 bases, with 15 bases sitting between them. The CDR3 runs to 14 residues. CDR1 is SQVTM, CDR2 ANQGSEA, per germline.

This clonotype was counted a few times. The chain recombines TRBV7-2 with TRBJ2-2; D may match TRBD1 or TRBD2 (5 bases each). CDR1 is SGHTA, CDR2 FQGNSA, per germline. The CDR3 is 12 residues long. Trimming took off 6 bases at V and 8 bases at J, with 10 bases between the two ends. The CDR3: CASRIWGGELFF. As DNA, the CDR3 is TGTGCCAGCAGAATTTGGGGGGGGGAGCTGTTTTTT.

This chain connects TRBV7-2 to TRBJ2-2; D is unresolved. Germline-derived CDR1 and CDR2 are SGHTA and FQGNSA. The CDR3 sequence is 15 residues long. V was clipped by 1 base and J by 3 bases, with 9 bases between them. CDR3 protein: CASSLDWWDTGELFF. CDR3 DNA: TGTGCCAGCAGCTTAGATTGGTGGGACACCGGGGAGCTGTTTTTT. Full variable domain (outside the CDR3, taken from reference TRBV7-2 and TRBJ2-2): GAGVSQSPSNKVTEKGKDVELRCDPISGHTALYWYRQSLGQGLEFLIYFQGNSAPDKSGLPSDRFSAERTGGSVSTLTIQRTQQEDSAVYLCASSLDWWDTGELFFGEGSRLTVL.

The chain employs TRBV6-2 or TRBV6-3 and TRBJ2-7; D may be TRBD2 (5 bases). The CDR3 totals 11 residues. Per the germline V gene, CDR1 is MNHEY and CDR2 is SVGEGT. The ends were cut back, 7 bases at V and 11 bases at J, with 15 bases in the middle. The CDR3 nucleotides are TGTGCCAGCACTGGAGCAACCGGGAAGTACTTC. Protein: CASTGATGKYF.

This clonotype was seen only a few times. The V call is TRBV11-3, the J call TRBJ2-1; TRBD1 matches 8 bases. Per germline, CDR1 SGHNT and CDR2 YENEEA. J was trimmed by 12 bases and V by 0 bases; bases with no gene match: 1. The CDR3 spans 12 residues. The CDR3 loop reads CASSLEGTGQFF. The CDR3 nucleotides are TGTGCCAGCAGCTTAGAAGGGACAGGGCAGTTCTTC.

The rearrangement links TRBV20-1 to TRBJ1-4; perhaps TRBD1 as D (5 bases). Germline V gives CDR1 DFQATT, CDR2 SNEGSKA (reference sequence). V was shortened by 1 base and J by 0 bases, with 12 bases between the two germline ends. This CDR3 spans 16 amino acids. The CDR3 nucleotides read TGCAGTGCTAGAGTCGGGACGGCTGCAACTAATGAAAAACTGTTTTTT. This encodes CSARVGTAATNEKLFF.

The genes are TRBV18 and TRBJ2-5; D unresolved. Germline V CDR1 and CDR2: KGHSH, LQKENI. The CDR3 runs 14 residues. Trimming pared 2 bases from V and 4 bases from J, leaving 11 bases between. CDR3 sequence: CASSPFEGTETQYF. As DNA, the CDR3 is TGTGCCAGCTCACCATTCGAAGGAACAGAGACCCAGTACTTC.

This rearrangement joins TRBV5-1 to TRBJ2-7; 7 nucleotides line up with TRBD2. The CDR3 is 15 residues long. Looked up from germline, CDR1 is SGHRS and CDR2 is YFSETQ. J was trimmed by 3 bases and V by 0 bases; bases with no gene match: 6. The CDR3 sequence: CASSLVGRELYEQYF. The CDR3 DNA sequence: TGCGCCAGCAGCTTGGTTGGGCGGGAGCTCTACGAGCAGTACTTC.